The rows below give T cell receptor beta chains drawn from one sample of a study of blood T cell repertoires in COVID-19. Sequenced by immunoSEQ multiplex PCR; TCRdb stores in-frame clones only, minus some. The sample carries roughly 220,000 clones, about 88% recorded once. Sequencing was carried out using peripheral blood. These receptors were obtained from a woman aged 45-65 years with COVID-19, enrolled during active disease. The CDR3 runs from the conserved cysteine through the conserved F or W. Each record gives: CDR3 length, clone size, V gene, D gene, J gene, CDR3 DNA, CDR3 protein. The D gene is left open where the match is weak. Expanded clones get a size class; other rows say once, few or many, or leave the size out.

>12|NA|TRBV3-1/TRBV3-2|NA|TRBJ1-2
TGTGCCAGCAGCCAGGGACAAGGGGACTACACCTTC
CASSQGQGDYTF
>13|NA|TRBV11-3|NA|TRBJ2-5
TGTGCCAGCAGCTTCGGCCAGGGGGGTACCCAGTACTTC
CASSFGQGGTQYF
>16|NA|TRBV27|TRBD1|TRBJ2-2
TGTGCCAGCAGTTTCCGCCGGGACAGTCTCACCGGGGAGCTGTTTTTT
CASSFRRDSLTGELFF
>15|once|TRBV19|NA|TRBJ1-2
TGTGCCAGTAGTATCCCCCCTTATGCGGGGGATGGCTACACCTTC
CASSIPPYAGDGYTF
>15|NA|TRBV19|NA|TRBJ1-2
TGTGCCAGTAGTACTCGGACGAAGGGAGCCGATGGCTACACCTTC
CASSTRTKGADGYTF
>14|NA|TRBV19|NA|TRBJ2-7
TGTGCCAGTAGTAACCTCTCTGACTACTACGAGCAGTACTTC
CASSNLSDYYEQYF
>13|NA|TRBV30|NA|TRBJ1-2
TGTGCCTGGAGTCCACAAGGAGGCTATGGCTACACCTTC
CAWSPQGGYGYTF
>14|NA|TRBV5-1|TRBD2|TRBJ2-7
TGCGCCAGCAGAGCGGGGGGAAGCTCCTACGAGCAGTACTTC
CASRAGGSSYEQYF
>14|NA|TRBV27|TRBD1|TRBJ2-7
TGTGCCAGCAGTTTAGCGGGACAGGGGTACGAGCAGTACTTC
CASSLAGQGYEQYF
>16|once|TRBV7-2|TRBD1|TRBJ1-5
TGTGCCAGCAGCTTAGGGACAGGACGGTTAGGTCAGCCCCAGCATTTT
CASSLGTGRLGQPQHF
>17|NA|TRBV5-1|NA|TRBJ2-7
TGCGCCAGCAGCTTGGTATCTCGAGCTAGCTTGAACTACGAGCAGTACTTC
CASSLVSRASLNYEQYF
>12|NA|TRBV6-6|NA|TRBJ2-7
TGTGCCAGCAGCCACGGGGCCTACGAGCAGTACTTC
CASSHGAYEQYF
>13|few|TRBV7-3|NA|TRBJ2-7
TGTGCCAGCAGCTTACCAAACTCCTACGAGCAGTACTTC
CASSLPNSYEQYF
>17|once|TRBV11-2|TRBD1|TRBJ1-1
TGTGCCAGCCGAATCCCTGGACAGGGCAAGAAGTCGACTGAAGCTTTCTTT
CASRIPGQGKKSTEAFF
>16|NA|TRBV2|NA|TRBJ1-6
TGTGCCAGCAGTGAAGTGCGACTTAGCCTTAATTCACCCCTCCACTTT
CASSEVRLSLNSPLHF
>16|NA|TRBV14|NA|TRBJ1-1
TGTGCCAGCAGCCAAGCCTTGATTCGGGCGGGCACTGAAGCTTTCTTT
CASSQALIRAGTEAFF
>16|NA|TRBV4-1|NA|TRBJ1-3
TGCGCCAGCAGTGGGGCACTATCGAGCTCTGGAAACACCATATATTTT
CASSGALSSSGNTIYF
>12|NA|TRBV12-3/TRBV12-4|NA|TRBJ2-1
TGTGCCAGCAGTTCCGACAAATTTGAGCAGTTCTTC
CASSSDKFEQFF
>13|NA|TRBV27|TRBD1|TRBJ1-2
TGTGCCAGCTCCGCGGACAGGGGCTATGGCTACACCTTC
CASSADRGYGYTF
>14|NA|TRBV6-5|TRBD1|TRBJ1-4
TGTGCCAGCATCAAGACAGGGGGGGGTGAAAAACTGTTTTTT
CASIKTGGGEKLFF
>14|few|TRBV24-1|TRBD1|TRBJ1-2
TGTGCCACCAGTGATCCGGGACAGGGTATAGGCTACACCTTC
CATSDPGQGIGYTF
>15|once|TRBV10-3|NA|TRBJ2-3
TGTGCCATCAGTGGGGGCGAGTCTAGCACAGATACGCAGTATTTT
CAISGGESSTDTQYF
>16|NA|TRBV2|TRBD1|TRBJ2-1
TGTGCCAGCAGTCCTCTCCCGGGACAGGGGTCCGATGAGCAGTTCTTC
CASSPLPGQGSDEQFF
>15|few|TRBV9|NA|TRBJ1-6
TGTGCCAGCAGCCCCGCGGGGTCCTATAATTCACCCCTCCACTTT
CASSPAGSYNSPLHF
>15|NA|TRBV4-1|TRBD2|TRBJ2-5
TGCGCCAGCAGCCCTTCCGGGACTAGCGGGGAGACCCAGTACTTC
CASSPSGTSGETQYF
>14|NA|TRBV5-6|NA|TRBJ1-1
TGTGCCAGCAGCTCCCGGCTCACCAACAGGGAAGCTTTCTTT
CASSSRLTNREAFF
>16|NA|TRBV7-9|NA|TRBJ2-3
TGTGCCAGCAGCTTAACCCCCCTAGCTGGCACAGATACGCAGTATTTT
CASSLTPLAGTDTQYF
>14|NA|TRBV14|NA|TRBJ1-2
TGTGCCAGCAGCCAAGAAAACAGGTTCTATGGCTACACCTTC
CASSQENRFYGYTF
>16|once|TRBV19|TRBD1|TRBJ2-4
TGTGCCAGTAGTCCAAAGGGGGCGCCGGCCAAAAACATTCAGTACTTC
CASSPKGAPAKNIQYF
>15|NA|TRBV7-8|NA|TRBJ1-5
TGTGCCAGCAGCTTAGTAGGGGGGGGGAATCAGCCCCAGCATTTT
CASSLVGGGNQPQHF
>14|NA|TRBV28|NA|TRBJ1-1
TGTGCCAGCAGTATCACAGGTTGGGACACTGAAGCTTTCTTT
CASSITGWDTEAFF
>13|NA|TRBV29-1|TRBD1|TRBJ1-2
TGCAGCGTGACCACAGGGGGGGCGCATGGCTACACCTTC
CSVTTGGAHGYTF
>17|few|TRBV27|NA|TRBJ1-3
TGTGCCAGCAGTTTAGGAGGTGGATCCTACTCTGGAAACACCATATATTTT
CASSLGGGSYSGNTIYF
>12|NA|TRBV5-6|NA|TRBJ2-2
TGTGCCAGCAGCCCCGGGGACGGGGAGCTGTTTTTT
CASSPGDGELFF
>16|NA|TRBV15|TRBD2|TRBJ2-3
TGTGCCACCAGCGGCGGGACTAGCGCGAGCACAGATACGCAGTATTTT
CATSGGTSASTDTQYF
>16|once|TRBV3-1/TRBV3-2|NA|TRBJ2-2
TGTGCCAGCAGCGGGCGGGCGGGGAGGAACACCGGGGAGCTGTTTTTT
CASSGRAGRNTGELFF
>16|NA|TRBV19|TRBD1|TRBJ1-1
TGTGCCAGTAGTACGGTGACAGGGAGTTCGAACACTGAAGCTTTCTTT
CASSTVTGSSNTEAFF
>13|NA|TRBV30|TRBD1|TRBJ1-2
TGTGCCTGGGGACAGGGAATTAACTATGGCTACACCTTC
CAWGQGINYGYTF
>18|NA|TRBV7-2|TRBD2|TRBJ2-2
TGTGCCAGCAGCCAACTCGGGGCTAGCGGGGGGAACACCGGGGAGCTGTTTTTT
CASSQLGASGGNTGELFF
>16|NA|TRBV5-5|TRBD2|TRBJ2-7
TGTGCCAGCAGCTTTTGGGAGCGGGGGTTCTCCTACGAGCAGTACTTC
CASSFWERGFSYEQYF
>13|once|TRBV14|NA|TRBJ1-2
TGTGCCAGCAGCCAAGAGCGGGGTCATGGCTACACCTTC
CASSQERGHGYTF
>15|NA|TRBV7-8|TRBD1|TRBJ1-2
TGTGCCAGCAGCTCTCGGACAGGGTGGAACTATGGCTACACCTTC
CASSSRTGWNYGYTF
>16|NA|TRBV28|TRBD1|TRBJ2-3
TGTGCCAGCAGTTTAGGACAGGGATCTAGCACAGATACGCAGTATTTT
CASSLGQGSSTDTQYF
>16|NA|TRBV7-8|TRBD1|TRBJ1-1
TGTGCCAGCAGCCGACGAGACAGGGGCTCTTTTTCTGAAGCTTTCTTT
CASSRRDRGSFSEAFF
>14|NA|TRBV13|NA|TRBJ1-1
TGTGCCAGCAGCTTATGGGGCAGCAACACTGAAGCTTTCTTT
CASSLWGSNTEAFF
>14|few|TRBV10-2|NA|TRBJ1-5
TGCGCCAGCAGTGACCGCGGGGGCAATCAGCCCCAGCATTTT
CASSDRGGNQPQHF
>17|NA|TRBV27|TRBD2|TRBJ2-7
TGTGCCAGCAGTTTCACGGTTCATAGCGGGGGGGTGCGGGAGCAGTACTTC
CASSFTVHSGGVREQYF
>15|few|TRBV3-1/TRBV3-2|NA|TRBJ1-2
TGTGCCAGCACCCAGGGAATAGCAGGGTTGTATGGCTACACCTTC
CASTQGIAGLYGYTF
>16|NA|TRBV14|TRBD1|TRBJ1-1
TGTGCCAGCAGCCAAGACCTGGGACAGGTGAACACTGAAGCTTTCTTT
CASSQDLGQVNTEAFF
>12|NA|TRBV27|NA|TRBJ2-2
TGTGCCAGCAGTTACATCACCGGGGAGCTGTTTTTT
CASSYITGELFF
>12|NA|TRBV7-2|TRBD2|TRBJ2-7
TGTGCCAGCAGCTTAGCGCGGGAGGTTGCGTACTTC
CASSLAREVAYF
>14|NA|TRBV2|TRBD2|TRBJ2-3
TGTGCCAGCCAGCGGGGGGGAATCACAGATACGCAGTATTTT
CASQRGGITDTQYF
>14|once|TRBV10-1|NA|TRBJ2-3
TGCGCCAGCAGTGATGAGGGTCCTACAGATACGCAGTATTTT
CASSDEGPTDTQYF
>15|NA|TRBV5-1|NA|TRBJ2-3
TGCGCCAGCAGCTTGACGGGGTGGGCGACAGATACGCAGTATTTT
CASSLTGWATDTQYF
>15|NA|TRBV6-5|NA|TRBJ2-3
TGTGCCAGCAGCCAAACGGGACTCCCCACAGATACGCAGTATTTT
CASSQTGLPTDTQYF
>11|NA|TRBV11-3|NA|TRBJ2-1
TGTGCCAGCAGCGCAGGAAATGAGCAGTTCTTC
CASSAGNEQFF
>14|NA|TRBV30|NA|TRBJ1-6
TGTGCCTGGAGTCCTGTATCCTATAATTCACCCCTCCACTTT
CAWSPVSYNSPLHF